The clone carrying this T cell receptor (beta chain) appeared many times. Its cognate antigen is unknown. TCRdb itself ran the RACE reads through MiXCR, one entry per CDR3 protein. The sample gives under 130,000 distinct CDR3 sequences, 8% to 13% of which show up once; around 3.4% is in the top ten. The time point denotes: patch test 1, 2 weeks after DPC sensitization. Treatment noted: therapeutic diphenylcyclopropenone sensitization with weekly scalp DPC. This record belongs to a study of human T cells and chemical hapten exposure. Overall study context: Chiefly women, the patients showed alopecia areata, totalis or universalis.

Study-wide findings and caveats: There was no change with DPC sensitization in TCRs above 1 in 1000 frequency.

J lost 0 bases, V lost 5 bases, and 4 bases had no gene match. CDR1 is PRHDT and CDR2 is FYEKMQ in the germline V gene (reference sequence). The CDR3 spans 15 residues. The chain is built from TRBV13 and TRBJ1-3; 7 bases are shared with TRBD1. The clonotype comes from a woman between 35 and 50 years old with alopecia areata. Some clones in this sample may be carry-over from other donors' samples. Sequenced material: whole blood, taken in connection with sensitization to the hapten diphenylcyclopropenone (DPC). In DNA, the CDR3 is TGTGCCAGCAGCAGGGGGCCCCACTCTGGAAACACCATATATTTT. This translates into CASSRGPHSGNTIYF.